What follows are 26 T cell receptor beta chains derived from one specimen sequenced in a study of breast tumors, draining lymph nodes, adjacent tissues. TCRdb re-called the multiplex PCR reads through MiXCR, storing one row per CDR3 protein. The sample records approximately 150,000 distinct CDR3 sequences, around a third being singletons. Samples came from axillary lymph nodes draining the breast cancer. Sequencing was performed on axillary lymph node tissue. The receptors stem from a female donor with breast cancer. Some clones in this sample may be carry-over from other donors' samples.

The chain combines TRBV6-5 with TRBJ1-5, with 8 nucleotides matching TRBD1. V lost 5 bases, J lost 5 bases, and 8 bases stayed unmatched. Germline CDR1 and CDR2: MNHEY and SVGAGI. The CDR3 consists of 15 residues. The CDR3 region is CASSPALTGDQPQHF. The CDR3 nucleotides are TGTGCCAGCAGTCCCGCCCTGACAGGGGATCAGCCCCAGCATTTT.

The chain links TRBV7-2 to TRBJ1-3; perhaps TRBD1 as D (6 bases). The CDR3 is 15 amino acids. V lost 5 bases and J lost 2, with 13 bases in between. Germline values: CDR1 SGHTA, CDR2 FQGNSA. The CDR3 DNA is TGTGCCAGCAGCAGCTGGGGGGCTGCTGGAAACACCATATATTTT. Amino acids: CASSSWGAAGNTIYF.

There are many counts of this clonotype. This chain joins TRBV6-6 and TRBJ1-4; D call uncertain. V was pared by 8 bases and J by 5 bases, with 12 bases between. Germline CDR1 reads MNHNY; CDR2 reads SVGAGI (reference sequence). The CDR3 is 13 residues long. The CDR3 sequence is CASSRGANEKLFF. In DNA, the CDR3 is TGTGCCAGCTCGAGAGGAGCCAATGAAAAACTGTTTTTT.

In this sample, this clonotype turned up many times. V gene TRBV5-4 combines with J gene TRBJ2-2; D is undetermined. V lost 0 bases and J lost 7, with 16 bases in between. The CDR3 totals 16 residues. Germline V gene lookup returns CDR1 SGHNT and CDR2 YYREEE (reference sequence). The DNA of the CDR3 is TGTGCCAGCAGCTTGGCCCAAAGTCCTCGGCTCGGGGAGCTGTTTTTT. Protein sequence: CASSLAQSPRLGELFF.

A word on this clonotype: The CDR3 ends on some other residue instead of the conserved phenylalanine or tryptophan, so this is likely a read error. CDR3 nucleotides: TGTGCCACCAGTGTCAAAGGGGGAGTTGGGGGGGAATCCTACGAGCAGTACGAC. Its translation: CATSVKGGVGGESYEQYD. The rearrangement links TRBV11-2 to TRBJ2-7; D is perhaps TRBD2 (7 bases). This CDR3 is 18 amino acids long. Trimming removed 10 bases at V and 1 base at J, with 29 bases between. Germline V lookup: CDR1 SGHAT, CDR2 FQNNGV.

For this clonotype: This may be a read error, as it is one base from a much larger clone. This chain links TRBV12-3 or TRBV12-4 with TRBJ2-2; perhaps D is TRBD1 or TRBD2 (5 bases each). CDR3 length: 15 residues. The CDR3 sequence is CASSFGRENTGELSF. Here the CDR3 DNA reads TGTGCCAGCAGTTTTGGCAGGGAGAACACCGGGGAGCTGTCTTTT.

This clonotype was found many times. It may be a read error: a sequence one base away is much more abundant. CDR3 DNA sequence: TGCAGTGCTAGCGGGACAGGGAGCTCCTCCGAGCAGTACTTC. Translated: CSASGTGSSSEQYF. V is TRBV20-1 and J is TRBJ2-7, with 9 positions matching TRBD1. Germline assignment: CDR1 DFQATT and CDR2 SNEGSKA (reference sequence). This CDR3 region has 14 residues.

In the case of this clonotype: A much larger clone is a single base away; this may be a read error. The rearrangement links TRBV3-1 to TRBJ2-1; 9 positions match TRBD1. The trim removed 4 bases at V and 8 bases at J, leaving 9 bases unmatched. Germline lookup yields CDR1 LGHDT and CDR2 YNNKEL (reference sequence). This CDR3 region has 15 residues. As DNA, the CDR3 is TGTGCCAGCAGCCTGAGACAGGGGGTGCAGGATGAGCAGTTCTTC. Translation: CASSLRQGVQDEQFF.

This clonotype was seen at least ten times. V gene TRBV30 combines with J gene TRBJ2-3, with 7 positions matching TRBD2. V shed 6 bases, J shed 1 base, and the junction held 1 base outside the gene matches. The CDR3 covers 12 residues. The germline V gene has CDR1 GTSNPN and CDR2 SVGIG (reference sequence). In nucleotides, the CDR3 is TGTGCCTGTCGGGGGGGCACAGATACGCAGTATTTT. This gives the protein CACRGGTDTQYF.

This clonotype was counted once. The rearrangement joins TRBV2 to TRBJ1-3; D remains unclear. V was trimmed by 1 base and J by 9 bases, leaving 25 bases between them. The CDR3 runs to 18 residues. The germline CDR1 and CDR2 sequences are SNHLY and FYNNEI. CDR3: CASSEEEALWRRGGTIYF. In nucleotides, the CDR3 is TGTGCCAGCAGTGAAGAAGAGGCTCTTTGGAGGCGCGGAGGCACCATATATTTT.

This clonotype was seen many times. This chain joins TRBV2 and TRBJ2-7; 8 bases map to TRBD1. CDR1 and CDR2 (germline): SNHLY, FYNNEI. The CDR3 spans 16 residues. With 5 bases clipped from V and 0 bases from J, the junction kept 9 bases outside the gene matches. CDR3 sequence reads: CASSLPRDRSSYEQYF. As DNA, the CDR3 is TGTGCCAGCAGTCTACCACGGGACAGGAGCTCCTACGAGCAGTACTTC.

To note about this clonotype: At one of its ends the junction is not consistent with the germline gene, which may arise from a read error. The chain has TRBV11-1 and TRBJ2-7, with 8 bases aligning to TRBD1. Germline V gives CDR1 SGHAT, CDR2 FQDESV (reference sequence). The CDR3 covers 16 residues. Written as DNA, the CDR3 is TGTGCCAGCAGCCTAGGCGGGACAGGTACCTCCTACGAGCAGCACTTC. Translation gives CASSLGGTGTSYEQHF.

This clonotype was counted at least ten times. One base away lies a much larger clone, so this may be a sequencing read error. The V gene is TRBV6-5, the J gene TRBJ1-6; 7 bases fit TRBD1. The CDR3 runs to 15 residues. J lost 5 bases, V lost 5 bases, and 6 bases had no gene match. CDR1 and CDR2 from the germline V gene are MNHEY and SVGAGI. CDR3 amino acids: CASSHGTADNSPLHF. Here the CDR3 DNA reads TGTGCCAGCAGTCATGGGACAGCAGATAATTCACCCCTCCACTTT.

The rearrangement links TRBV10-3 to TRBJ2-4; D possibly corresponds to TRBD1 (7 bases). The germline V and J ends were trimmed by 8 bases and 7 bases, with 12 bases remaining between them. The CDR3 is made up of 12 amino acids. Germline CDR1 is ENHRY and CDR2 is SYGVKD. Here the CDR3 reads CAIRRGQNIQYF. DNA of the CDR3: TGTGCCATCCGGAGGGGGCAGAACATTCAGTACTTC.

This clonotype was counted at least ten times. CDR3 residues: CASSPGTDRYGYTF. Written as DNA, the CDR3 is TGTGCCAGCAGCCCCGGGACAGACCGGTATGGCTACACCTTC. The chain combines TRBV6-6 with TRBJ1-2; TRBD1 agrees at 7 bases. The V segment lost 6 bases and the J segment 5 bases; nucleotides outside the gene matches: 9. Germline lookup yields CDR1 MNHNY and CDR2 SVGAGI (reference sequence). The CDR3 spans 14 residues.

This chain joins TRBV19 and TRBJ2-3, with 9 positions matching TRBD1. The J call is in doubt because the DNA end fits TRBJ1-5 better. Germline-derived CDR1 and CDR2 are LNHDA and SQIVND (reference sequence). This CDR3 has 15 amino acids. CDR3 in amino acids: CASGNPGQGRGTQHF. DNA of the CDR3: TGTGCCAGTGGTAACCCGGGACAGGGAAGGGGTACGCAGCATTTT.

This chain links TRBV4-3 with TRBJ1-1; D may be TRBD1 (5 bases). Trimming cost V 0 bases and J 2 bases, with 22 bases left between them. CDR1 and CDR2 (germline): LGHNA, YSLEER. The CDR3 sequence is 19 residues long. CDR3 sequence: CASSQDILGAQYGNTEAFF. The CDR3 DNA is TGCGCCAGCAGCCAAGATATCTTAGGGGCCCAATACGGTAACACTGAAGCTTTCTTT.

In this sample, this clonotype turned up many times. This rearrangement joins TRBV5-1 to TRBJ1-3, with D possibly TRBD1 on 6 matching bases. V lost 4 bases to trimming and J lost 2 bases, with 13 bases between them. The CDR3 consists of 15 residues. In germline, CDR1 is SGHRS, CDR2 YFSETQ. Here the CDR3 reads CASSPVGAAGNTIYF. CDR3 in DNA: TGCGCCAGCAGCCCGGTGGGGGCGGCTGGAAACACCATATATTTT.

The sample holds many counts of this clonotype. The chain recombines TRBV6-5 with TRBJ1-4, with no clear D. The CDR3 is made up of 16 amino acids. Trimming took 2 bases from V and 8 from J, leaving 18 bases between them. CDR1 is MNHEY, CDR2 SVGAGI, per germline. This CDR3 is CASSYGHGNGLEKLFF. The DNA for the CDR3 is TGTGCCAGCAGTTACGGCCACGGGAACGGACTAGAAAAACTGTTTTTT.

This clonotype has a count of ten or more. Compared with germline, one end of the junction differs, possibly owing to a read error. The chain couples TRBV5-5 to TRBJ1-5; tentatively, D is TRBD1 (5 bases). The germline V gene encodes CDR1 SGHKS and CDR2 YYEKEE (reference sequence). The CDR3 runs to 14 residues. Here the CDR3 reads CASRLGTSNQPQHF. DNA of the CDR3: TGTGCCAGCAGGTTGGGGACTAGCAATCAGCCCCAGCATTTT.

This chain uses TRBV6-4 with TRBJ1-4; a weak D match, TRBD1 (6 bases). CDR3 size: 19 residues. Germline V lookup: CDR1 MRHNA, CDR2 SNTAGT. V dropped 2 bases and J dropped 0 bases, with 19 bases sitting between them. The CDR3 is CASSDTDFQDSATNEKLFF. For the CDR3, the DNA is TGTGCCAGCAGTGACACCGACTTCCAGGACAGTGCAACTAATGAAAAACTGTTTTTT.

The chain links TRBV7-8 to TRBJ1-2; 7 nucleotides match TRBD1. This CDR3 is 15 amino acids long. Trimming at V came to 5 bases and at J to 4 bases, leaving 10 bases not matched to a gene. The germline gives CDR1 SGHVS, CDR2 FQNEAQ. For the CDR3, the DNA is TGTGCCAGCAGCCTCGAGGGACAGATCGGCTATGGCTACACCTTC. Translated: CASSLEGQIGYGYTF.

The chain uses TRBV12-3 or TRBV12-4 and TRBJ1-1; D gene ambiguous. Trimming removed 3 bases at V and 6 bases at J, with 8 bases between. This CDR3 is built from 12 residues. In nucleotides, the CDR3 is TGTGCCAGCAGTTTTCCGCGAGCTGAAGCTTTCTTT. This encodes CASSFPRAEAFF.

This clonotype was observed many times. The chain recombines TRBV19 with TRBJ2-1; 11 bases agree with TRBD2. The germline V gene has CDR1 LNHDA and CDR2 SQIVND (reference sequence). Trimming removed 6 bases from V and 6 bases from J; junction bases left unmatched: 10. This CDR3 region has 16 residues. CDR3 nucleotide sequence: TGTGCCAGTAGCATCAGGGCTAGCGGGGGGATCAATGAGCAGTTCTTC. It yields the protein CASSIRASGGINEQFF.

This sequence joins TRBV2 and TRBJ2-1; TRBD1 matches 10 bases. CDR1 SNHLY and CDR2 FYNNEI come from the germline V gene. This CDR3 is built from 18 residues. V dropped 4 bases and J dropped 8; count of bases not matched to a gene: 17. CDR3 amino acids: CASSAPTPGQGPQDEQFF. In DNA, the CDR3 is TGTGCCAGCAGTGCTCCCACCCCGGGACAGGGGCCCCAGGATGAGCAGTTCTTC. Combining the CDR3 with reference TRBV2 and TRBJ2-1 gives the whole variable domain EPEVTQTPSHQVTQMGQEVILRCVPISNHLYFYWYRQILGQKVEFLVSFYNNEISEKSEIFDDQFSVERPDGSNFTLKIRSTKLEDSAMYFCASSAPTPGQGPQDEQFFGPGTRLTVL.

This clonotype was detected ten times or more. The genes are TRBV18 and TRBJ1-3, with D hard to call. Germline V gene data show CDR1 as KGHSH and CDR2 as LQKENI. V lost 1 base and J lost 0, with 10 bases in between. The length of the CDR3 is 16 residues. For the CDR3, the DNA is TGTGCCAGCTCACCACGGACCTCATTCTCTGGAAACACCATATATTTT. Protein: CASSPRTSFSGNTIYF.